This TCR beta chain was sequenced during a study of spatial heterogeneity in lung cancer. MiXCR was run by TCRdb on the 5' RACE reads, yielding one entry per CDR3 protein. The sample contains approximately 17,000 distinct CDR3 sequences, roughly 7.5% of which appear only once. In the case of this clonotype: The antigen remains unidentified.

General study points: Expanded intratumoral alpha and beta TCR counts tracked tumor mutation counts.

The time point was: sample taken at primary tumor resection. The donors were about 72 patients with non-small cell lung cancer that was early-stage and untreated. From tumor, nontumor lung or frozen PBMC, whole RNA was taken unsorted for sequencing. The CDR3 loop spans 14 amino acids. Between the trimmed V and J ends, which lost 2 bases and 2 bases, there was a span of 13 bases. Germline values: CDR1 SQVTM, CDR2 ANQGSEA. This clonotype was sampled from a male donor with early-stage non-small cell lung cancer. Sequences were derived from lung tumor tissue, sampled at surgery. This chain uses TRBV29-1 with TRBJ2-7, with no clear D. This CDR3 is CSVERRQDTYEQYF. The CDR3 nucleotides read TGCAGCGTTGAAAGGCGGCAGGATACCTACGAGCAGTACTTC.